Each of the 20 T cell receptor beta chains below was sequenced from the same sample in a study of identical twins. One entry per CDR3 protein, called by TCRdb with MiXCR from the 5' RACE reads. Here the sample spans some 500,000 distinct CDR3 sequences, over 11% being singletons. The sample was also linked to a second study, of yellow fever vaccine responses in identical twins.

Sequenced input: CD4+ T cells sorted from blood. Receptors were obtained from a woman aged 18-29 years in good health.

V is TRBV12-3 or TRBV12-4 and J is TRBJ1-6; 10 bases agree with TRBD1. The V and J ends lost 8 bases and 8 bases, in that order; junction bases with no gene match: 3. There are 13 residues in the CDR3. CDR3 nucleotide sequence: TGTGCCAGCCGGACAGGGGGGGATTCACCCCTCCACTTT. It translates to CASRTGGDSPLHF.

The genes are TRBV3-1 and TRBJ1-1, with D possibly TRBD1 on 6 matching bases. Germline V gene sequence: CDR1 LGHDT, CDR2 YNNKEL (reference sequence). The CDR3 has 14 amino acids. The V and J ends lost 3 bases and 1 base respectively, with 9 bases between them. The CDR3 DNA is TGTGCCAGCAGCCACGGACAGAAGAACACTGAAGCTTTCTTT. Protein product: CASSHGQKNTEAFF. Full variable domain (rest looked up from reference TRBV3-1 and TRBJ1-1): DTAVSQTPKYLVTQMGNDKSIKCEQNLGHDTMYWYKQDSKKFLKIMFSYNNKELIINETVPNRFSPKSPDKAHLNLHINSLELGDSAVYFCASSHGQKNTEAFFGQGTRLTVV.

This clonotype was observed a few times. The rearrangement joins TRBV29-1 to TRBJ2-1; TRBD2 matches 12 bases. Looked up from germline, CDR1 is SQVTM and CDR2 is ANQGSEA. The CDR3 covers 17 residues. J gave up 6 bases and V 7 bases, and 16 bases lay outside the gene matches. The DNA of the CDR3 is TGCAGCGCCACCCCCCGAGGACTAGCGGGACCAAGCAATGAGCAGTTCTTC. Protein product: CSATPRGLAGPSNEQFF.

The chain joins TRBV7-2 to TRBJ1-1; D might be TRBD1 (5 bases). V dropped 1 base and J dropped 1 base, with 10 bases sitting between them. Germline V lookup: CDR1 SGHTA, CDR2 FQGNSA. The CDR3 totals 15 residues. Written as DNA, the CDR3 is TGTGCCAGCAGCTTAGAAGGGCAGGGGAACACTGAAGCTTTCTTT. This sequence encodes CASSLEGQGNTEAFF.

The chain employs TRBV11-2 and TRBJ2-7, with 9 bases fitting TRBD1. V shed 5 bases and J 2 bases; nucleotides not matched to a gene: 13. The CDR3 contains 17 residues. Per germline, CDR1 SGHAT and CDR2 FQNNGV. The CDR3 DNA follows: TGTGCCAGCAGCATTCACGACCCGGGACAGGGCACCTACGAGCAGTACTTC. Encoded protein: CASSIHDPGQGTYEQYF.

This chain uses TRBV3-1 with TRBJ2-1; the match to TRBD2 covers 9 bases. The CDR3 consists of 16 residues. V dropped 2 bases and J dropped 9; count of bases not matched to a gene: 11. Germline CDR1 LGHDT, CDR2 YNNKEL (reference sequence). CDR3 residues: CASSQRGASGVGEQFF. DNA for the CDR3: TGTGCCAGCAGCCAACGTGGCGCTAGCGGGGTTGGTGAGCAGTTCTTC.

This clonotype was seen a handful of times. The gene calls are TRBV6-1 and TRBJ2-1, with 8 bases matching TRBD1. The length of the CDR3 is 14 residues. Germline V gene lookup returns CDR1 MNHNS and CDR2 SASEGT. V lost 8 bases to trimming and J lost 5 bases; unmatched junction nucleotides: 8. The CDR3 loop reads CASGVGQGNNEQFF. DNA for the CDR3: TGTGCCAGCGGCGTAGGACAGGGTAACAATGAGCAGTTCTTC.

About this clonotype itself: The junction departs from the called germline gene at one end, perhaps through a read error. The chain recombines TRBV19 with TRBJ2-3; D gene ambiguous. CDR3 length equals 15 residues. The germline V gene encodes CDR1 LNHDA and CDR2 SQIVND (reference sequence). The CDR3 here is CTSIPPLGNTDTQYF. CDR3 sequence (DNA): TGTACCAGCATCCCTCCTTTGGGGAACACAGATACGCAGTATTTT.

This clonotype was seen repeatedly, ten times or more. The chain uses TRBV25-1 and TRBJ2-7; D possibly matches TRBD1 or TRBD2 (5 bases each). This CDR3 is built from 13 residues. Germline V gene data show CDR1 as MGHDK and CDR2 as SYGVNS. Trimming stripped 9 bases from V and 3 bases from J, with 15 bases between. The CDR3: CARLRGPGYEQYF. The CDR3 nucleotides are TGTGCCAGACTACGGGGCCCGGGCTACGAGCAGTACTTC.

The V gene is TRBV20-1, the J gene TRBJ2-5, with D uncertain. Trimming removed 6 bases at V and 5 bases at J, with 10 bases between. The CDR3 is 11 amino acids. CDR1 is DFQATT and CDR2 is SNEGSKA in the germline V gene (reference sequence). The CDR3 DNA follows: TGCAGTGCCGACCGCACCGAGACCCAGTACTTC. Residues: CSADRTETQYF.

The V and J genes are TRBV7-2 and TRBJ2-1; possible D gene TRBD2, 5 bases. The CDR3 length is 14 residues. Germline V gene data show CDR1 as SGHTA and CDR2 as FQGNSA. The ends were cut back, 5 bases at V and 9 bases at J, with 17 bases in the middle. Here the CDR3 DNA reads TGTGCCAGCAGCATCACTAGTGTCGGGGTTGAGCAGTTCTTC. Protein product: CASSITSVGVEQFF. The whole variable domain, remainder taken from reference TRBV7-2 and TRBJ2-1, is GAGVSQSPSNKVTEKGKDVELRCDPISGHTALYWYRQSLGQGLEFLIYFQGNSAPDKSGLPSDRFSAERTGGSVSTLTIQRTQQEDSAVYLCASSITSVGVEQFFGPGTRLTVL.

This clonotype was seen a handful of times. The chain couples TRBV9 to TRBJ2-7, with D unresolved. This CDR3 is 14 amino acids long. Between the trimmed V and J ends, which lost 3 bases and 2 bases, there was a span of 12 bases. CDR1 and CDR2 from the germline V gene are SGDLS and YYNGEE. In nucleotides, the CDR3 is TGTGCCAGCAGCGCCGAGACATCAACCTACGAGCAGTACTTC. Protein: CASSAETSTYEQYF.

This clonotype was picked up many times. This chain joins TRBV2 and TRBJ1-1, with a weak D call TRBD1 (6 bases). V dropped 1 base and J dropped 1 base, with 7 bases sitting between them. From germline, CDR1 is SNHLY and CDR2 FYNNEI. The CDR3 has 14 residues. The CDR3 is CASSEGRGNTEAFF. CDR3 nucleotides: TGTGCCAGCAGTGAAGGCAGGGGGAACACTGAAGCTTTCTTT.

The genes are TRBV6-2 or TRBV6-3 and TRBJ1-1; no clear D. V was cut by 2 bases and J by 2 bases, with 12 bases left in between. Per the germline V gene, CDR1 is MNHEY and CDR2 is SVGEGT. The length of the CDR3 is 15 residues. The CDR3, as DNA: TGTGCCAGCAGTTACATGGGGATAAGAAACACTGAAGCTTTCTTT. Protein: CASSYMGIRNTEAFF.

This chain uses TRBV29-1 with TRBJ1-2; D is possibly TRBD1 (5 bases). The germline CDR1 and CDR2 sequences are SQVTM and ANQGSEA. V was trimmed by 7 bases and J by 3 bases, leaving 12 bases between them. The CDR3 contains 12 residues. CDR3 region: CSGLRGHYGYTF. CDR3 in DNA: TGCAGCGGGTTACGGGGCCACTATGGCTACACCTTC.

V is TRBV12-3 or TRBV12-4 and J is TRBJ1-5, with unresolved D. Trimming removed 3 bases at V and 0 bases at J, with 9 bases between. The CDR3 totals 15 residues. CDR3 in amino acids: CASSFRTASNQPQHF. The CDR3 DNA follows: TGTGCCAGCAGTTTTCGTACAGCTAGCAATCAGCCCCAGCATTTT.

V usage is TRBV10-1 and J usage is TRBJ2-1, with 10 bases lining up with TRBD1. Per germline, CDR1 WNHNN and CDR2 SYGVQD (reference sequence). The CDR3 contains 16 residues. V trimming: 10 bases; J trimming: 3 bases; junction bases outside the gene matches: 12. This CDR3 is CATAGTGELGYNEQFF. The CDR3 region has the DNA TGCGCCACCGCCGGGACAGGGGAACTCGGCTACAATGAGCAGTTCTTC.

This clonotype showed up many times. The rearrangement uses TRBV25-1 and TRBJ2-5; no clear D gene. In germline, CDR1 is MGHDK, CDR2 SYGVNS. Deletions cut 7 bases from V and 5 bases from J, with 11 bases between. The CDR3 has 12 amino acids. The CDR3 DNA reads TGTGCCAGCACCTTCTCCGGGGAGACCCAGTACTTC. Protein sequence: CASTFSGETQYF.

The chain is built from TRBV12-3 or TRBV12-4 and TRBJ2-1; tentative D call: TRBD2 (6 bases). The CDR3 extends over 18 amino acids. V shed 11 bases and J shed 8 bases, with 34 bases lying between them. In DNA, the CDR3 is TGTGCCCTCAGTCCGAGGGGAGTCCAGGGAGGCGGTGGGGATGAGCAGTTCTTC. It specifies CALSPRGVQGGGGDEQFF.

Details on this clonotype: One end of the junction does not line up with germline, which may come from a read error. The rearrangement links TRBV18 to TRBJ2-5; D not certain. The CDR3 sequence is 11 residues long. CDR1 and CDR2 from the germline V gene are KGHSH and LQKENI. This CDR3 is CASSSQESQYF. The CDR3 nucleotides are TGTGCCAGCTCATCACAAGAGAGCCAGTACTTC.